A selection of T cell receptor beta chains follows, all from one sample in a study of T cells in localized non-small cell lung cancer. Measured with immunoSEQ multiplex PCR; TCRdb has only the in-frame clones, and not every one. Of some 1,200 clones detected, over 25% appear once; the ten largest clones hold around an eighth. The input for sequencing was normal lung tissue next to the tumor, taken before any cancer treatment. These receptors all stem from a male donor at least 60 years old with stage I squamous cell lung carcinoma. Each CDR3 is given with its conserved first and last residue. A D gene is named only where the DNA matches it firmly. Rows may omit the clone size; those that give it use once, few, many or a size class.

clone_size: few
v_call: TRBV11-3
j_call: TRBJ2-1
d_call: TRBD1
cdr3_aa: CASSARTGANEQFF
cdr3_nt: TGTGCCAGCAGCGCCCGGACAGGGGCCAATGAGCAGTTCTTC

clone_size: .
v_call: TRBV9
j_call: TRBJ1-6
d_call: .
cdr3_aa: CASSYMDNSYSPLHF
cdr3_nt: TGTGCCAGCAGCTACATGGATAACAGTTATTCACCCCTCCACTTT

clone_size: medium-sized
v_call: TRBV6-8
j_call: TRBJ1-1
d_call: .
cdr3_aa: CASTVQGDTEAFF
cdr3_nt: TGTGCCAGCACCGTTCAAGGGGACACTGAAGCTTTCTTT

clone_size: .
v_call: TRBV11-3
j_call: TRBJ1-2
d_call: .
cdr3_aa: CASSYGRGGPNYGYTF
cdr3_nt: TGTGCCAGCAGCTATGGCCGGGGAGGGCCTAACTATGGCTACACCTTC

clone_size: few
v_call: TRBV6-8
j_call: TRBJ2-3
d_call: .
cdr3_aa: CASSEYGNSDTQYF
cdr3_nt: TGTGCCAGCAGTGAGTACGGCAACTCAGATACGCAGTATTTT

clone_size: .
v_call: TRBV29-1
j_call: TRBJ2-7
d_call: TRBD1
cdr3_aa: CSVIPHSTGGWYEQYF
cdr3_nt: TGCAGCGTAATTCCCCACTCGACAGGGGGCTGGTACGAGCAGTACTTC

clone_size: .
v_call: TRBV28
j_call: TRBJ1-3
d_call: .
cdr3_aa: CASSLFRTQGGDTIYF
cdr3_nt: TGTGCCAGCAGTTTATTCCGGACCCAAGGAGGGGACACCATATATTTT

clone_size: .
v_call: TRBV19
j_call: TRBJ2-3
d_call: TRBD1
cdr3_aa: CASSRRGTGGTDTQYF
cdr3_nt: TGTGCCAGTAGCCGGAGGGGGACAGGGGGCACAGATACGCAGTATTTT

clone_size: few
v_call: TRBV6-8
j_call: TRBJ2-7
d_call: .
cdr3_aa: CASSYGGAFSYEQYF
cdr3_nt: TGTGCCAGCAGTTATGGGGGGGCCTTCTCCTACGAGCAGTACTTC

clone_size: few
v_call: TRBV7-6
j_call: TRBJ2-7
d_call: TRBD1
cdr3_aa: CASSLWDSDYEQYF
cdr3_nt: TGTGCCAGCAGCTTATGGGACAGCGACTACGAGCAGTACTTC

clone_size: few
v_call: TRBV18
j_call: TRBJ1-1
d_call: .
cdr3_aa: CASSPTATQGEAFF
cdr3_nt: TGTGCCAGCTCACCGACAGCGACCCAGGGGGAAGCTTTCTTT

clone_size: .
v_call: TRBV6-8
j_call: TRBJ2-6
d_call: .
cdr3_aa: CASRQQGTGANVLTF
cdr3_nt: TGTGCCAGCAGGCAACAGGGAACGGGGGCCAACGTCCTGACTTTC

clone_size: large
v_call: TRBV6-8
j_call: TRBJ2-5
d_call: .
cdr3_aa: CAVFAGAGETQYF
cdr3_nt: TGTGCCGTTTTCGCAGGAGCCGGAGAGACCCAGTACTTC

clone_size: medium-sized
v_call: TRBV9
j_call: TRBJ2-3
d_call: TRBD2
cdr3_aa: CASSVVPSGGAADTQYF
cdr3_nt: TGTGCCAGCAGCGTAGTACCTAGCGGGGGGGCAGCTGATACGCAGTATTTT

clone_size: .
v_call: TRBV19
j_call: TRBJ2-7
d_call: .
cdr3_aa: CASRGPHEQYF
cdr3_nt: TGTGCCAGTAGAGGGCCCCACGAGCAGTACTTC

clone_size: few
v_call: TRBV30
j_call: TRBJ1-2
d_call: .
cdr3_aa: CAWNGRDPATTF
cdr3_nt: TGTGCCTGGAACGGACGGGACCCGGCTACAACCTTC